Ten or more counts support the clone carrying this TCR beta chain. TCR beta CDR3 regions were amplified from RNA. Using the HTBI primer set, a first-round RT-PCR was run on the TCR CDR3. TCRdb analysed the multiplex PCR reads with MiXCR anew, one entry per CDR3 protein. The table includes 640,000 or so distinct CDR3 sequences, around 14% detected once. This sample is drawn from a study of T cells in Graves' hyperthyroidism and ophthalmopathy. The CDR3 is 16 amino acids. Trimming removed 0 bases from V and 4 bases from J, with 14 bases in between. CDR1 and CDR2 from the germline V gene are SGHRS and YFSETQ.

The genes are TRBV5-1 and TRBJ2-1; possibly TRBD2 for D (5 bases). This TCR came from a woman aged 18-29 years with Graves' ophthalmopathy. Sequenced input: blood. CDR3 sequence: CASSLDPGIRYNEQFF. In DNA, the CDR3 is TGCGCCAGCAGCTTGGATCCGGGGATAAGGTACAATGAGCAGTTCTTC.